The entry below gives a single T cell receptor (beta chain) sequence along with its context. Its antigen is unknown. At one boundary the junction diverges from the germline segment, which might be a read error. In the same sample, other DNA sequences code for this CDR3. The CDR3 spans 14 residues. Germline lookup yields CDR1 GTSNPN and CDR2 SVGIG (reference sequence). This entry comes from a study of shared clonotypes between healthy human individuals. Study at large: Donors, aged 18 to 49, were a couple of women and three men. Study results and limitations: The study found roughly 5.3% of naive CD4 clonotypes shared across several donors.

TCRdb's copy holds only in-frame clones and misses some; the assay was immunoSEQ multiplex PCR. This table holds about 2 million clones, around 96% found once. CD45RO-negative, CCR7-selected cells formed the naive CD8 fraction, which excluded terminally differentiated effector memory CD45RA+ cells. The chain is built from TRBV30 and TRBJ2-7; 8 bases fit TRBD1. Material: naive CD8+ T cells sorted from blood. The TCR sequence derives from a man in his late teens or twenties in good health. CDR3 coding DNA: TGCGCCTGGATCCCAGAGGGGACAGGTTACGAGCAGTACTTC. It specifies CAWIPEGTGYEQYF. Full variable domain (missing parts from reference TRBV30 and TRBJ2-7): SQTIHQWPATLVQPVGSPLSLECTVEGTSNPNLYWYRQAAGRGLQLLFYSVGIGQISSEVPQNLSASRPQDRQFILSSKKLLLSDSGFYLCAWIPEGTGYEQYFGPGTRLTVT.